The 8 T cell receptor beta chains below all came from one sample that was sequenced in a study of human CD8 memory T cell subsets. Construction of TCR beta libraries was accomplished by means of UMI-labeled 5' RACE. TCRdb derives one entry per CDR3 protein from the 5' RACE reads, leaving out DNA. The sample includes just under 7,500 distinct CDR3 sequences. The sequenced sample was CD8+ T cells from PBMCs. The receptor source for this set is a human donor in good health.

Its frequency marks this clonotype as medium-sized (0.01 to 0.1%). The rearrangement uses TRBV7-8 and TRBJ2-7; TCRdb lists TRBD2, though no DNA is available to test this call. This CDR3 is 15 amino acids long. Germline CDR1 reads SGHVS; CDR2 reads FQNEAQ. Here the CDR3 reads CASSLLAGTGYEQYF. Looking up the rest from reference TRBV7-8 and TRBJ2-7 gives the full variable domain: GAGVSQSPRYKVAKRGQDVALRCDPISGHVSLFWYQQALGQGPEFLTYFQNEAQLDKSGLPSDRFFAERPEGSVSTLKIQRTQQEDSAVYLCASSLLAGTGYEQYFGPGTRLTVT.

The chain uses TRBV7-2 and TRBJ2-7; TCRdb designates TRBD2, a call that cannot be tested without DNA. This CDR3 comprises 14 residues. Germline values: CDR1 SGHTA, CDR2 FQGNSA. The CDR3 here is CASSPGLAGYEQYF.

V is TRBV13 and J is TRBJ2-1; TCRdb picks TRBD2, but there is no DNA to check that call. Germline CDR1 and CDR2: PRHDT and FYEKMQ (reference sequence). The CDR3 has 15 residues. The CDR3 sequence is CASSLGSGTYNEQFF.

CDR3 region: CASSWERGNSPLHF. The V and J genes are TRBV28 and TRBJ1-6; TCRdb returns TRBD1, unconfirmable since there is no DNA. CDR1 is MDHEN and CDR2 is SYDVKM in the germline V gene. CDR3 size: 14 residues.

Here the CDR3 reads CASSHGGTEAFF. This chain connects TRBV19 to TRBJ1-1; TCRdb designates TRBD1, a call that cannot be tested without DNA. There are 12 residues in the CDR3. From germline, CDR1 is LNHDA and CDR2 SQIVND (reference sequence).

This rearrangement joins TRBV5-1 to TRBJ2-3. This CDR3 comprises 13 residues. Looked up from germline, CDR1 is SGHRS and CDR2 is YFSETQ. This CDR3 reads CASSLERADTQYF.

By frequency, this clonotype is medium-sized. J is TRBJ1-4 and V is TRBV28. The CDR3 runs to 13 residues. The V gene's germline CDR1 is MDHEN and CDR2 SYDVKM. CDR3 protein: CASRSATNEKLFF.

This chain connects TRBV20-1 to TRBJ2-1; TCRdb proposes TRBD2, but this gene call is untestable without DNA. CDR1 and CDR2 (germline): DFQATT, SNEGSKA (reference sequence). The length of the CDR3 is 20 residues. CDR3 region: CSARGTMGLADRGTYNEQFF.